This is a list of T cell receptor beta chains from one sample in a study of sequential checkpoint blockade in melanoma. Clones were sequenced by immunoSEQ multiplex PCR, and TCRdb holds only the in-frame ones, with some missing. The sample holds approximately 12,000 clones, roughly 60% seen once. This material consisted of CD8+ T cells sorted from blood (inferred from file names), taken from a patient given nivolumab and ipilimumab in sequence. The receptors stem from a human donor with melanoma. Both conserved end residues are part of each CDR3. A D gene is named only where the DNA matches it firmly.

v_gene	len	j_gene	d_gene	CDR3aa
TRBV28	14	TRBJ2-5	TRBD2	CASRPGLSQETQYF
TRBV10-3	12	TRBJ2-7	TRBD1	CATADRVFEQYF
TRBV5-1	14	TRBJ2-7	TRBD1	CASSSLDRAYEQYF
TRBV13	16	TRBJ1-2	NA	CASSYFGGRAGGGYTF
TRBV28	13	TRBJ1-1	NA	CASSLVGRSEAFF
TRBV9	15	TRBJ2-3	TRBD2	CASSFSGGAADTQYF
TRBV4-2	15	TRBJ1-4	NA	CASSQVEGANEKLFF
TRBV28	17	TRBJ2-1	TRBD2	CASSLRVGASGVALPFF
TRBV5-4	14	TRBJ1-1	NA	CASSLYFRDTEAFF
TRBV6-1	14	TRBJ1-5	NA	CASSEDEDRQPQHF
TRBV6-4	16	TRBJ2-7	TRBD2	CASTHGGLAGTYEQYF
TRBV6-1	17	TRBJ1-3	TRBD1	CASRERGTGNPGNTIYF
TRBV6-1	14	TRBJ1-4	NA	CASSGERENEKLFF
TRBV6-5	13	TRBJ2-7	NA	CASGQTRSYEQYF
TRBV27	14	TRBJ1-1	TRBD1	CASSSGQLNTEAFF
TRBV11-2	15	TRBJ1-4	TRBD1	CASSLEAGGDEKLFF
TRBV7-6	14	TRBJ1-1	NA	CASSRTGVGTEAFF
TRBV5-6	14	TRBJ2-7	NA	CASRGTGISYEQYF
TRBV27	14	TRBJ2-3	TRBD1	CASSFGTGKGTQYF
TRBV9	13	TRBJ1-6	NA	CASSVGGLSPLHF
TRBV27	14	TRBJ1-1	TRBD1	CASSPRDSGAEAFF
TRBV30	14	TRBJ2-7	NA	CAWSISGPRDEQYF
TRBV7-8	15	TRBJ1-4	NA	CASSLVAGRDEKLFF
TRBV7-6	16	TRBJ2-1	TRBD2	CASSLSASGSVNEQFF
TRBV15	17	TRBJ2-6	NA	CATSRVRIKTGANVLTF
TRBV27	17	TRBJ2-7	NA	CASSLIPGRDTNYEQYF
TRBV9	16	TRBJ2-1	NA	CASSTEGYRTYNEQFF
TRBV7-9	13	TRBJ2-7	TRBD2	CASSSGGAYEQYF
TRBV6-6	14	TRBJ1-3	TRBD1	CASSDRETGNTIYF
TRBV7-6	13	TRBJ2-2	NA	CASSSSEGWELFF
TRBV5-1	19	TRBJ1-4	TRBD1	CASSLGFGTALRPNEKLFF